Reported below is one TCR beta chain. Per germline, CDR1 SGHNT and CDR2 YENEEA. The CDR3 totals 13 residues. V lost 6 bases, J lost 4 bases, and 12 bases lay in between. These data are taken from a study of blood T cell repertoires in COVID-19. Background on the study: COVID-19 samples, acute and convalescent, were from the United States, Italy and Spain. T cells, B-cell-depleted T cells, or PBMCs provided the cDNA or gDNA that served as material.

Per the study methods: Scientists estimated how many nucleated cells there were by amplifying reference gene primers. Only in-frame clones appear in the TCRdb table, and some are missing; sequencing was by immunoSEQ multiplex PCR. That table supplies the V and J calls and clone size; D and trimming were determined from the DNA. The sample lists about 120,000 clones; approximately 84% were seen once. The TCR was taken from a man between 65 and 80 years old with active or convalescent COVID-19. This chain uses TRBV11-3 with TRBJ2-5; a possible D gene is TRBD2 (7 bases). The sequenced sample was peripheral blood. CDR3 bases: TGTGCCAGCAGTAAGGGGGGGCGAGAGACCCAGTACTTC. Protein: CASSKGGRETQYF.